This T cell receptor (beta chain) is drawn from a study of beta chain features in type 1 diabetes (dated 2018 in TCRdb). Context from the whole study: No differences in mean age, gender distribution, total cell number or subset yield were found between patients and healthy donors. Across all samples, about 110 million sorted cells were examined, and cell number per subset correlated strongly with RNA yield. In the study, recently diagnosed type 1 diabetes patients and matched healthy donors were compared on the TCRB repertoires of their sorted circulating CD4+ T cell subsets. Whereas all 30 or so donors provided naive and central memory subsets, regulatory and stem cell-like memory subsets were isolated from just 8 patients and roughly 8 healthy donors.

CDR1 and CDR2, per the germline V gene (reference sequence), are MNHEY and SMNVEV. V is reduced by 3 bases and J by 1 base, leaving a spacing of 9 bases between them. Taken from cysteine to phenylalanine, the CDR3 has 14 residues. CDR3 DNA only is kept here, 42 bases in frame from base 1. Note on this clone: Its antigen is not yet known. The input lacks base qualities; no much larger clone sits a single base away.

On the study overall, not on this receptor specifically: Because small numbers of individuals were included in the HLA sub-analyses, any influence of HLA type on TCRB rearrangement was left unresolved. Naive, central memory and regulatory TCRB repertoires appeared more similar among patients than among healthy donors. Shorter templates might have been favored by PCR, but patient and control samples were amplified and corrected together, so both groups would have been affected equally by any skew. Because cDNA was sequenced instead of genomic DNA, activated cells with high expression could be over-represented, although the groups did not differ in activation or CD3 levels. At VDJ recombination sites, patients with type 1 diabetes made fewer insertions and deleted more nucleotides, a pattern implying thymic rearrangement abnormalities. In all four CD4+ subsets, TCRB CDR3 length was moderately but significantly shorter in type 1 diabetes patients.

All of the isolated RNA was reverse transcribed with the High Capacity cDNA Reverse Transcription Kit, so expressed TCRB transcripts were sequenced. Deep immunoSEQ sequencing was applied to naive, central memory and regulatory T cell samples, giving an average of roughly 3.3 million total reads per sample. Sorted cells were lysed in RLT buffer, and RNA was extracted using DNase-treated RNeasy Micro or Mini kits according to cell number. Each cell subset was processed on its own to prevent cross-contamination, while patient and healthy donor samples were processed together. The immunoSEQ multiplex PCR was used to amplify TCRB sequences from cDNA, yielding 87-bp fragments that span the CDR3 region. Amplicons were sequenced on the Illumina HiSeq platform. Per the original workflow: Synthetic template baselines were used to correct PCR bias computationally, reads within Hamming distance 2 were collapsed, and singletons that could not be merged were discarded. By aligning reads against IMGT, V, D and J genes, CDR3 length, and insertions or deletions at six rearrangement sites were assigned. Within each subset, clonotype counts were normalized to the number of sorted cells before true diversity and Gini coefficients were calculated with the tcR R package. Repertoire sharing was quantified using the overlap coefficient calculated on TCRB nucleotide sequences. As stored in TCRdb, this immuneACCESS dataset retains in-frame rearrangements with V and J assigned. A fraction of the clones does not appear; measured against another copy, unresolved V genes explain less than half of the discrepancy, and the remainder lacks a known reason. The D gene and trimming were derived from the DNA, and the V and J assignments and clone size from that table. This sample is represented by 95,000 to 150,000 clones; roughly 17% of them were singletons. In total, the top ten clones hold roughly 2.5% of the sample.

From each donor, a single peripheral blood sample of 95 to 150 mL on average was drawn into heparinised tubes. A BD FACSAria II was used to sort naive, central memory, regulatory and stem cell-like memory CD4+ T cells with a panel that included CD45RO, CCR7, CD25, CD127, CD95 and CD27. Purity was above 98% for every sorted population. PBMCs were separated immediately by Lymphoprep density gradient centrifugation and were stained directly, without being cultured. So that batch effects would be minimized, each experiment stained and sorted samples in pairs, pairing one healthy donor with one patient.

The sample was central memory CD4+ T cells from blood. The receptor chain draws on TRBV27 and TRBJ1-1; the D segment could be TRBD1, given 6 matching bases. The source is a man in his thirties or forties with type 1 diabetes. CDR3 region: CASSFIQGNTEAFF. The nucleotide sequence is TGTGCCAGCAGTTTCATACAGGGGAACACTGAAGCTTTCTTT.